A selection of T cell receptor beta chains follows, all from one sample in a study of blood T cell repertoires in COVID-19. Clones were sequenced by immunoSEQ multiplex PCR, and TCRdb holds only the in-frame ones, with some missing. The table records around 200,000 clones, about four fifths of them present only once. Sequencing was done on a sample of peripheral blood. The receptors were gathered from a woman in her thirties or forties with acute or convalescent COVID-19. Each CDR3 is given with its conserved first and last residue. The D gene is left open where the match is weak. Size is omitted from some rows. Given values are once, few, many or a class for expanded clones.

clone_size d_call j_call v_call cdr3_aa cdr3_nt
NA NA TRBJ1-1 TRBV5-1 CASSLDRVNTEAFF TGCGCCAGCAGCTTGGACAGAGTGAACACTGAAGCTTTCTTT
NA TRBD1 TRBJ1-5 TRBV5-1 CASSPDGTGGQPQHF TGCGCCAGCAGCCCGGACGGGACAGGGGGTCAGCCCCAGCATTTT
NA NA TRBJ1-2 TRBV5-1 CASSLAGDYGYTF TGCGCCAGCAGCTTGGCGGGTGACTATGGCTACACCTTC
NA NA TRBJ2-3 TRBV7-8 CASSLDHPGVSDTQYF TGTGCCAGCAGCTTAGACCATCCGGGAGTCTCAGATACGCAGTATTTT
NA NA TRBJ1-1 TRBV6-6 CASGGTPETEAFF TGTGCCAGCGGGGGGACCCCGGAGACTGAAGCTTTCTTT
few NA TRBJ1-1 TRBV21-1 CASSNLDRGSAEAFF TGTGCCAGCAGCAACCTCGACAGGGGGAGCGCTGAAGCTTTCTTT
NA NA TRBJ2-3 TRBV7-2 CASSLQILSTDTQYF TGTGCCAGCAGCTTACAAATACTTAGCACAGATACGCAGTATTTT
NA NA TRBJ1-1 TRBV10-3 CAISGDWQGTFLSGGNTEAFF TGTGCCATCAGTGGGGATTGGCAGGGGACCTTTTTGAGCGGGGGGAACACTGAAGCTTTCTTT
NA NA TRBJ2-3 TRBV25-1 CASSEEVDRRADTQYF TGTGCCAGCAGTGAGGAGGTCGACAGGAGAGCAGATACGCAGTATTTT
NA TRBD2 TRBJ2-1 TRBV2 CASLMASGGYNEQFF TGTGCCAGCCTCATGGCTAGCGGGGGGTACAATGAGCAGTTCTTC
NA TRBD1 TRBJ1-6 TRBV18 CASSGQGNSPLHF TGTGCCAGCTCCGGACAGGGAAATTCACCCCTCCACTTT
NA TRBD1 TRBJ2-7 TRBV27 CASSFGDRGYEQYF TGTGCCAGCAGTTTCGGGGACAGGGGTTACGAGCAGTACTTC
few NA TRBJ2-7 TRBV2 CASRVNSDRSYEQYF TGTGCCAGCAGGGTTAATTCCGACAGGAGCTACGAGCAGTACTTC
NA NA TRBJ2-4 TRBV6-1 CASSESTQNIQYF TGTGCCAGCAGTGAATCCACTCAAAACATTCAGTACTTC
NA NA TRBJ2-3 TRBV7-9 CASTLADTQYF TGTGCCAGCACCCTAGCAGATACGCAGTATTTT